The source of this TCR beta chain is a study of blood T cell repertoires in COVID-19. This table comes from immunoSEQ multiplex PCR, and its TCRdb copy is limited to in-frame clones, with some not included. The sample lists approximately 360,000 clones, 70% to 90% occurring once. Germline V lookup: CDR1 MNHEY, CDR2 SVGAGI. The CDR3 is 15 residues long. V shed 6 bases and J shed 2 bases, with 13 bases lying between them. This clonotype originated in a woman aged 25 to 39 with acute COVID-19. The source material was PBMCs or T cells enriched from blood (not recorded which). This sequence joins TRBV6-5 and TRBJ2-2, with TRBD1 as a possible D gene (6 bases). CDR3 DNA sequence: TGTGCCAGCAGGGCACCGGGACAAAACACCGGGGAGCTGTTTTTT. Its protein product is CASRAPGQNTGELFF.